Shown below are 15 T cell receptor beta chains from a single sample sequenced in a study of blood T cells in healthy people across ages. Then a second PCR, running about 6 to 12 cycles, was carried out with a sample-barcoded 5' primer and a J-beta primer mix. TCRdb ran MiXCR on the 5' RACE reads and lists one entry per CDR3 protein. The table shows hundreds of thousands of distinct CDR3 sequences, with 56% occurring only once. The sample was blood. These TCRs come from a man in his forties or fifties in good health.

In this sample, this clonotype turned up a few times. The chain uses TRBV7-3 and TRBJ2-2, with 9 positions matching TRBD2. The CDR3 spans 17 residues. Germline V lookup: CDR1 SGHTA, CDR2 FQGTGA. V lost 3 bases, J lost 5 bases, and 10 bases stayed unmatched. The CDR3 here is CASSLNPPRGGTGELFF. In DNA, the CDR3 is TGTGCCAGCAGCTTGAACCCTCCGCGGGGGGGGACCGGGGAGCTGTTTTTT. Filled out from reference TRBV7-3 and TRBJ2-2, the complete variable domain reads GAGVSQTPSNKVTEKGKYVELRCDPISGHTALYWYRQSLGQGPEFLIYFQGTGAADDSGLPNDRFFAVRPEGSVSTLKIQRTERGDSAVYLCASSLNPPRGGTGELFFGEGSRLTVL.

The J gene is TRBJ2-5, the V gene TRBV5-1, with D perhaps TRBD1 (6 bases). This CDR3 contains 14 residues. The V gene's germline CDR1 is SGHRS and CDR2 YFSETQ. V was clipped by 4 bases and J by 5 bases, with 15 bases between them. Written as DNA, the CDR3 is TGCGCCAGCAGCATTACAGGGTGGCGGGAGACCCAGTACTTC. Amino acid sequence: CASSITGWRETQYF.

The CDR3 region is CASSSLDRAYNEQFF. The CDR3 DNA follows: TGTGCCAGCAGCTCGTTGGACAGGGCCTACAATGAGCAGTTCTTC. The V call is TRBV7-9, the J call TRBJ2-1; 8 nucleotides align to TRBD1. The germline V gene encodes CDR1 SEHNR and CDR2 FQNEAQ (reference sequence). V gave up 4 bases and J gave up 2 bases; unmatched junction bases: 4. The CDR3 contains 15 residues.

This sequence joins TRBV12-5 and TRBJ2-6, with a tentative D call TRBD2 (5 bases). V was clipped by 1 base and J by 4 bases, with 8 bases between them. The CDR3 loop spans 15 amino acids. CDR1 is LGHNT, CDR2 FRNRAP, per germline. DNA of the CDR3: TGTGCTAGTGGTTTGGAAAGGGAGGGGGCCAACGTCCTGACTTTC. Protein: CASGLEREGANVLTF.

This clonotype occurred a few times. The rearrangement uses TRBV4-1 and TRBJ2-5; perhaps TRBD2 as D (5 bases). The J call may be mistaken, given a closer DNA end match to TRBJ2-7. Per germline, CDR1 MGHRA and CDR2 YSYEKL. This CDR3 comprises 14 residues. The CDR3 region is CASSQRENSYEQYF. CDR3 DNA: TGCGCCAGCAGCCAAAGGGAGAATTCATACGAGCAGTACTTC.

This chain joins TRBV5-1 and TRBJ2-3; D may be TRBD2 (6 bases). V dropped 4 bases and J dropped 5 bases, with 20 bases sitting between them. The length of the CDR3 is 16 residues. Germline CDR1 is SGHRS and CDR2 is YFSETQ. The CDR3 protein is CASSGSGGVGGDTQYF. DNA of the CDR3: TGCGCCAGCAGCGGCTCGGGTGGTGTGGGGGGAGATACGCAGTATTTT.

The chain employs TRBV24-1 and TRBJ2-3, with TRBD2 matching 13 bases. The CDR3 covers 18 residues. Looked up from germline, CDR1 is KGHDR and CDR2 is SFDVKD. With V trimmed by 5 bases and J by 2 bases, 9 bases remained unmatched. CDR3 coding DNA: TGTGCCACCAGTGTTCTAGGACTAGCGGGGGATTTCACAGATACGCAGTATTTT. Protein sequence: CATSVLGLAGDFTDTQYF.

J is TRBJ2-7 and V is TRBV7-8; the D gene is possibly TRBD1 (6 bases). Trimming shortened V by 8 bases and J by 4 bases, and 12 bases separated the two germline ends. CDR1 is SGHVS and CDR2 is FQNEAQ in the germline V gene. The CDR3 spans 12 residues. The DNA of the CDR3 is TGTGCCAGCCAGGGGATAGGGTACGAGCAGTACTTC. Its protein product is CASQGIGYEQYF.

This clonotype was seen a handful of times. Relative to the germline gene, one junction end is altered; a read error may explain this. The chain uses TRBV5-1 and TRBJ2-1; TRBD1 or TRBD2 may be the D gene (5 bases each). The CDR3 length is 14 residues. Germline V lookup: CDR1 SGHRS, CDR2 YFSETQ. CDR3 amino acids: CASSGGSSYNEQFF. CDR3 bases: TGTGCCAGCAGTGGGGGTAGCTCCTACAATGAGCAGTTCTTC.

The chain carries TRBV6-5 and TRBJ2-5; possibly TRBD2 for D (5 bases). Germline V gives CDR1 MNHEY, CDR2 SVGAGI. The CDR3 contains 12 residues. Between the trimmed V and J ends, which lost 5 bases and 11 bases, there was a span of 15 bases. The CDR3 region has the DNA TGTGCCAGCAGTACCCCTTTCGGGGAGCAGTACTTC. The encoded protein is CASSTPFGEQYF.

The chain combines TRBV7-9 with TRBJ1-1, with D tentatively TRBD1 (6 bases). V was cut by 1 base and J by 0 bases, with 12 bases left in between. This CDR3 has 16 amino acids. Germline-derived CDR1 and CDR2 are SEHNR and FQNEAQ (reference sequence). CDR3 protein: CASSLGFQGMNTEAFF. CDR3 DNA sequence: TGTGCCAGCAGCTTAGGATTCCAGGGGATGAACACTGAAGCTTTCTTT.

This clonotype has more than one count but fewer than ten. CDR3 region: CASSGYRGLEYGYTF. The CDR3 nucleotides read TGTGCCAGCAGCGGCTACAGGGGGCTGGAGTATGGCTACACCTTC. This sequence joins TRBV9 and TRBJ1-2; 9 positions agree with TRBD1. The V and J ends lost 3 bases and 5 bases, in that order; junction bases with no gene match: 8. In germline, CDR1 is SGDLS, CDR2 YYNGEE. CDR3 size: 15 residues.

This clonotype was seen a single time. The V and J genes are TRBV20-1 and TRBJ1-5; tentative D call: TRBD1 (6 bases). Trimming took 0 bases from V and 2 from J, leaving 14 bases between them. In germline, CDR1 is DFQATT, CDR2 SNEGSKA (reference sequence). The CDR3 covers 16 residues. The CDR3 region is CSARDLGRGGNQPQHF. DNA for the CDR3: TGCAGTGCTAGAGATCTGGGCAGGGGAGGCAATCAGCCCCAGCATTTT.

The chain has TRBV20-1 and TRBJ2-5; D remains ambiguous. Germline CDR1 reads DFQATT; CDR2 reads SNEGSKA (reference sequence). V was shortened by 5 bases and J by 11 bases, with 12 bases between the two germline ends. This CDR3 contains 10 residues. The CDR3 DNA reads as TGCAGTGCTTGGCACAACGGGCAGTACTTC. Protein sequence: CSAWHNGQYF.

The chain couples TRBV5-6 to TRBJ1-5, with D perhaps matching TRBD1 (5 bases). CDR1 is SGHDT and CDR2 is YYEEEE in the germline V gene. V lost 3 bases and J 7 bases, leaving 14 bases between the germline ends. The length of the CDR3 is 14 residues. The CDR3 nucleotides read TGTGCCAGCAGCTCCAGGGAGGTGAACCAGCCCCAGCATTTT. Amino acid sequence: CASSSREVNQPQHF.